This T cell receptor beta chain was retrieved from a study of T cell clonality in common variable immunodeficiency. Worth noting for this clone: Its target is unknown. The CDR3 end is not reached by the read, which stops 3 residues before it; the germline J gene fills it in.

CVID subjects had received replacement immunoglobulin for at least one year. From germline, CDR1 is SEHNR and CDR2 FQNEAQ (reference sequence). The V segment lost 6 bases and the J segment 6 bases; nucleotides outside the gene matches: 5. This CDR3 has 13 amino acids. Study outcomes and limitations: Fewer deletions and N-nucleotide insertions were reportedly seen in common variable immunodeficiency TCR beta sequences.

Here immunoSEQ multiplex PCR was the method, and the copy in TCRdb shows in-frame clones only, minus some. Singletons are absent from the sample, which has about 28,000 clones. The sample consisted of peripheral blood mononuclear cells. V and J are TRBV7-9 and TRBJ1-5; 7 nucleotides match TRBD1. The clonotype originates from a human donor with common variable immunodeficiency. The DNA read from the CDR3 is TGTGCCAGCAGTTCGACAGGGAGTCAGCCC. It is translated as CASSSTGSQP. The entire CDR3 protein is CASSSTGSQPQHF. Filled out from reference TRBV7-9 and TRBJ1-5, the complete variable domain reads DTGVSQNPRHKITKRGQNVTFRCDPISEHNRLYWYRQTLGQGPEFLTYFQNEAQLEKSRLLSDRFSAERPKGSFSTLEIQRTEQGDSAMYLCASSSTGSQPQHFGDGTRLSIL.